Listed below are T cell receptor beta chains from one sample, sequenced in a study of T-cell memory formation after mild COVID-19. MiXCR, run by TCRdb on the 5' RACE reads, gives a single entry per CDR3 protein. This sample has about 140,000 distinct CDR3 sequences, with around 15% found just once. Input material: PBMCs or a T cell subset sorted from them (not recorded which). These receptors all stem from an adult woman who had mild COVID-19 (a few samples of this study predate the infection). Cell type and time point are not known. CDR3s include the opening cysteine and the closing phenylalanine or tryptophan.

J gene	V gene	CDR3 protein
TRBJ2-7	TRBV20-1	CSAPGTGVYEQYF
TRBJ1-3	TRBV7-9	CASSLLGGTGVLAGNTIYF
TRBJ1-1	TRBV4-3	CASSPSRVMNTEAFF
TRBJ2-1	TRBV4-3	CASSQDETSGYYNEQFF
TRBJ2-3	TRBV3-1	CASSQDPSHPSTDTQYF
TRBJ2-7	TRBV6-5	CAGSGVSYEQYF
TRBJ2-7	TRBV20-1	CSARLPGYEQYF
TRBJ2-7	TRBV25-1	CASSEFGPGQGGYEQYF
TRBJ1-1	TRBV7-9	CASSSSMNTEAFF
TRBJ2-1	TRBV4-1	CASSHTMGGAFVVQFF
TRBJ2-3	TRBV6-6	CATTERLSEKDTQYF
TRBJ2-7	TRBV4-1	CASSQDRAIYEQYF
TRBJ2-7	TRBV7-2	CASSHGTGDEQYF
TRBJ2-7	TRBV27	CASRGQNYEQYF
TRBJ1-1	TRBV5-1	CASSDTKILEAFF
TRBJ2-3	TRBV25-1	CASSLRHEGTDTQYF
TRBJ2-5	TRBV9	CASSARAGGGETQYF
TRBJ2-1	TRBV20-1	CSASRLALYNEQFF
TRBJ1-5	TRBV19	CASSIWGQNNQPQHF
TRBJ1-1	TRBV30	CAWSAGQGKTEAFF
TRBJ2-1	TRBV29-1	CSVKTGNYNEQFF
TRBJ2-3	TRBV9	CASSLGLAGVLADTQYF
TRBJ2-3	TRBV7-9	CASSLGPLAPSTDTQYF
TRBJ2-7	TRBV18	CASSSDRDRGPYEQYF
TRBJ1-2	TRBV27	CASSTGGDFMHYGYTF
TRBJ2-2	TRBV20-1	CSAVLWGLTTGELFF
TRBJ2-7	TRBV6-6	CATDRLAGAYEQYF
TRBJ2-7	TRBV6-5	CASSYSSAREQYF
TRBJ1-1	TRBV19	CASSKGMVTDTEAFF
TRBJ2-3	TRBV13	CASSRTGTSGRFSTDTQYF
TRBJ2-1	TRBV12-3/TRBV12-4	CASRTSLGDRGVHEQFF
TRBJ2-3	TRBV7-9	CASGWLAGATDTQYF
TRBJ1-1	TRBV5-6	CASSLANFMAGLDTEAFF
TRBJ1-2	TRBV29-1	CSVEAASQGPYGYTF
TRBJ1-2	TRBV24-1	CATSDSDYGPFYGYTF
TRBJ1-1	TRBV12-3/TRBV12-4	CASSFGSTGTEAFF
TRBJ2-1	TRBV6-5	CASSSVGLNVNYNEQFF
TRBJ2-3	TRBV4-2	CASSPETDTQYF
TRBJ2-1	TRBV20-1	CSARGRGITYNEQFF
TRBJ2-3	TRBV20-1	CSAPPGLRTDTQYF
TRBJ1-1	TRBV9	CASSVGDRGLLTEAFF
TRBJ1-4	TRBV5-5	CASSLAGGEGEKLFF
TRBJ2-1	TRBV20-1	CSAGPESSYNEQFF
TRBJ2-4	TRBV2	CASFFGGVDKNIQYF
TRBJ1-1	TRBV19	CASRLGTEAFF
TRBJ1-3	TRBV19	CASSMAGISGNTIYF
TRBJ2-6	TRBV6-5	CASSLTESFSGANVLTF
TRBJ2-3	TRBV10-3	CAIRQGQDTQYF
TRBJ2-7	TRBV7-8	CASSTRETGAFDEQYF
TRBJ2-5	TRBV7-9	CASSSEYF